The 31 T cell receptor beta chains listed next were all sequenced from one sample in a study of blood T cell repertoires in COVID-19. Sequencing was performed with immunoSEQ multiplex PCR; in TCRdb, only in-frame clones are kept and a portion is missing. This repertoire shows 83,000 or so clones, about 87% found once; its top ten account for under 8.5%. The sequenced sample was peripheral blood. The origin of the receptors is an elderly man with active or convalescent COVID-19.

The J gene is TRBJ1-4, the V gene TRBV19; the D gene is possibly TRBD1 (5 bases). Germline lookup yields CDR1 LNHDA and CDR2 SQIVND (reference sequence). V was shortened by 3 bases and J by 2 bases, with 10 bases between the two germline ends. The CDR3 sequence is 15 residues long. CDR3 sequence: CASSMSGATNEKLFF. The DNA for the CDR3 is TGTGCCAGTAGTATGTCTGGGGCTACTAATGAAAAACTGTTTTTT.

The gene calls are TRBV12-5 and TRBJ2-7; weak D call: TRBD1 (7 bases). The germline V gene encodes CDR1 LGHNT and CDR2 FRNRAP. Trimming shortened V by 5 bases and J by 1 base, and 18 bases separated the two germline ends. This CDR3 contains 16 residues. This chain's CDR3 is CASGGAGQSSSYEQYV. CDR3 nucleotide sequence: TGTGCTAGTGGTGGCGCGGGACAGAGCTCGTCCTACGAGCAGTACGTC.

The V call is TRBV4-1, the J call TRBJ2-7; 11 nucleotides match TRBD2. Germline values: CDR1 MGHRA, CDR2 YSYEKL. The CDR3 covers 17 residues. Losses at the gene ends were 4 bases for V and 3 bases for J; bases not matched to a gene: 11. CDR3 protein: CASSRDITSGRVYEQYV. DNA for the CDR3: TGCGCCAGCAGCCGAGACATCACTAGCGGGAGAGTCTACGAGCAGTACGTC.

This chain connects TRBV7-9 to TRBJ2-5; D is perhaps TRBD1 (6 bases). The CDR3 has 16 residues. CDR1 SEHNR and CDR2 FQNEAQ come from the germline V gene (reference sequence). Trimming left V 4 bases short and J 2 bases short, with 17 bases between. The CDR3 reads CASSSRPRTDQETQYF. CDR3 coding DNA: TGTGCCAGCAGCTCGAGGCCTCGGACAGATCAAGAGACCCAGTACTTC.

V and J are TRBV11-3 and TRBJ1-6; possibly TRBD1 for D (5 bases). CDR3 length: 15 residues. Trimming left V 0 bases short and J 7 bases short, with 10 bases between. The germline V gene encodes CDR1 SGHNT and CDR2 YENEEA. The CDR3 sequence: CASSLERGWNSPLHF. The CDR3 DNA follows: TGTGCCAGCAGCTTAGAACGGGGGTGGAATTCACCCCTCCACTTT.

Only one count was recorded for this clone. The chain carries TRBV19 and TRBJ2-5; D unclear. The germline V and J ends were trimmed by 6 bases and 1 base, with 9 bases remaining between them. The length of the CDR3 is 13 residues. CDR1 LNHDA and CDR2 SQIVND come from the germline V gene (reference sequence). For the CDR3, the DNA is TGTGCCAGTAGGGGCCGTTCCCAAGAGACCCAGTACTTC. Its translation is CASRGRSQETQYF.

The V call is TRBV11-2, the J call TRBJ1-2; D remains unclear. Germline loops: CDR1 SGHAT, CDR2 FQNNGV. The CDR3 totals 14 residues. Trimming removed 0 bases from V and 0 bases from J, with 5 bases in between. CDR3 coding DNA: TGTGCCAGCAGCTTAGACACTTCTAACTATGGCTACACCTTC. Translation gives CASSLDTSNYGYTF. Complete variable domain (other parts from reference TRBV11-2 and TRBJ1-2): EAGVAQSPRYKIIEKRQSVAFWCNPISGHATLYWYQQILGQGPKLLIQFQNNGVVDDSQLPKDRFSAERLKGVDSTLKIQPAKLEDSAVYLCASSLDTSNYGYTFGSGTRLTVV.

This chain uses TRBV6-5 with TRBJ1-5; 9 nucleotides align to TRBD1. V trimming: 8 bases; J trimming: 4 bases; junction bases outside the gene matches: 3. This CDR3 is built from 13 residues. In germline, CDR1 is MNHEY, CDR2 SVGAGI. Here the CDR3 reads CASGGQGNQPQHF. The CDR3 region has the DNA TGTGCCAGCGGCGGACAGGGGAATCAGCCCCAGCATTTT.

This chain connects TRBV9 to TRBJ1-1; 8 positions match TRBD1. The CDR3 has 13 residues. V shed 6 bases and J 11 bases; nucleotides not matched to a gene: 12. Germline CDR1 SGDLS, CDR2 YYNGEE. The CDR3 protein is CASTKQGQARAFF. The CDR3 bases are TGTGCCAGCACAAAACAGGGACAGGCCCGGGCTTTCTTT.

The chain recombines TRBV19 with TRBJ1-5, with a tentative D call TRBD1 (6 bases). The V end was cut by 7 bases, the J end by 7 bases, with 17 bases between. The CDR3 has 14 residues. Germline CDR1 and CDR2: LNHDA and SQIVND (reference sequence). CDR3 bases: TGTGCCAGTACCCCGGGGGGCCGGGGGCAGCCCCAGCATTTT. It specifies CASTPGGRGQPQHF.

The chain couples TRBV3-1 (or the pseudogene TRBV3-2) to TRBJ2-1, with TRBD1 as a possible D gene (5 bases). Trimming took off 6 bases at V and 8 bases at J, with 14 bases between the two ends. This CDR3 is 13 amino acids long. From germline, CDR1 is LGHDT and CDR2 YNNKEL (reference sequence). The CDR3 sequence is CASRFSGKDEQFF. In nucleotides, the CDR3 is TGTGCCAGCAGGTTCTCAGGGAAGGATGAGCAGTTCTTC.

J is TRBJ2-5 and V is TRBV9, with a possible D match to TRBD1 (6 bases). The CDR3 runs to 18 residues. Trimming shortened V by 4 bases and J by 0 bases, and 22 bases separated the two germline ends. The V gene's germline CDR1 is SGDLS and CDR2 YYNGEE. The CDR3 region is CASSKSGRPRGYQETQYF. In DNA form, the CDR3 reads TGTGCCAGCAGCAAATCAGGCAGGCCAAGGGGGTACCAAGAGACCCAGTACTTC.

The V gene is TRBV5-4, the J gene TRBJ1-1, with no clear D. Trimming removed 0 bases at V and 5 bases at J, with 11 bases between. Looked up from germline, CDR1 is SGHNT and CDR2 is YYREEE (reference sequence). The CDR3 extends over 14 amino acids. The CDR3 coding sequence is TGTGCCAGCAGCTTGGTCTCTGGAGGGACTGAAGCTTTCTTT. It yields the protein CASSLVSGGTEAFF.

The rearrangement uses TRBV6-5 and TRBJ2-7; D possibly corresponds to TRBD1 (5 bases). CDR1 MNHEY and CDR2 SVGAGI come from the germline V gene. The CDR3 loop spans 14 amino acids. V lost 5 bases and J 2 bases, leaving 13 bases between the germline ends. CDR3 in amino acids: CASSLRQPPYEQYV. Here the CDR3 DNA reads TGTGCCAGCAGTCTCCGACAGCCACCCTACGAGCAGTACGTC.

V gene TRBV7-9 combines with J gene TRBJ1-6; tentatively, D is TRBD1 (5 bases). Between the trimmed V and J ends, which lost 5 bases and 5 bases, there was a span of 13 bases. Germline CDR1 and CDR2: SEHNR and FQNEAQ (reference sequence). CDR3 size: 15 residues. The CDR3 DNA reads as TGTGCCAGCAGCGAGGCGGGGGGGGATAATTCACCCCTCCACTTT. Translated: CASSEAGGDNSPLHF.

The genes are TRBV5-1 and TRBJ1-1, with a tentative D call TRBD1 (5 bases). V was clipped by 1 base and J by 4 bases, with 11 bases between them. CDR3 length: 14 residues. Per the germline V gene, CDR1 is SGHRS and CDR2 is YFSETQ. The chain's CDR3 is CASSLSGAVTEAFF. The CDR3 coding sequence is TGCGCCAGCAGCTTGAGCGGGGCCGTCACTGAAGCTTTCTTT.

This chain joins TRBV9 and TRBJ1-2; TRBD1 aligns across 8 bases. After removal of 2 bases from V and 4 bases from J, the junction contained 7 bases not matched to a gene. The germline CDR1 and CDR2 sequences are SGDLS and YYNGEE. The length of the CDR3 is 15 residues. The CDR3, as DNA: TGTGCCAGCAGCGTTGGACAGGGTTGGGTCTATGGCTACACCTTC. It codes for CASSVGQGWVYGYTF.

This clone occurred a few times. The V call is TRBV2, the J call TRBJ1-4, with 7 bases aligning to TRBD1. The CDR3 extends over 14 amino acids. The germline gives CDR1 SNHLY, CDR2 FYNNEI. The V gene end was trimmed by 3 bases and the J gene end by 6 bases; junction bases not matched to a gene: 4. This CDR3 is CASSELQGYEKLFF. The CDR3 DNA follows: TGTGCCAGCAGTGAGTTACAGGGGTATGAAAAACTGTTTTTT.

The V and J genes are TRBV5-1 and TRBJ2-5; 13 nucleotides agree with TRBD2. Trimming took 4 bases from V and 5 from J; bases not matched to a gene: 5. The CDR3 has 15 amino acids. From germline, CDR1 is SGHRS and CDR2 YFSETQ. For the CDR3, the DNA is TGCGCCAGCAGCAGGACTAGCGGGAGTCCCGAGACCCAGTACTTC. Translated, it gives CASSRTSGSPETQYF.

This clone occurred a few times. The chain has TRBV3-1 (or the pseudogene TRBV3-2) and TRBJ1-6, with 11 bases fitting TRBD1. The CDR3 extends over 15 amino acids. Germline V gene data show CDR1 as LGHDT and CDR2 as YNNKEL (reference sequence). The V gene end was trimmed by 1 base and the J gene end by 8 bases; junction bases not matched to a gene: 1. The DNA for the CDR3 is TGTGCCAGCAGCCAAGGGGGACAGGGGGATTCACCCCTCCACTTT. Translating it yields CASSQGGQGDSPLHF.

CDR3 protein: CASSLGPYGYTF. The CDR3 DNA is TGTGCCAGCAGCTTAGGGCCCTATGGCTACACCTTC. The V and J genes are TRBV7-8 and TRBJ1-2; D gene ambiguous. Germline CDR1 SGHVS, CDR2 FQNEAQ. CDR3 length equals 12 residues. V was clipped by 1 base and J by 4 bases, with 4 bases between them. The whole variable domain, filled in from reference TRBV7-8 and TRBJ1-2, reads GAGVSQSPRYKVAKRGQDVALRCDPISGHVSLFWYQQALGQGPEFLTYFQNEAQLDKSGLPSDRFFAERPEGSVSTLKIQRTQQEDSAVYLCASSLGPYGYTFGSGTRLTVV.

This clone was counted a few times. The chain is built from TRBV7-2 and TRBJ1-1, with D perhaps TRBD1 (5 bases). This CDR3 is 15 amino acids long. Germline V lookup: CDR1 SGHTA, CDR2 FQGNSA. The V and J ends lost 5 bases and 8 bases respectively, with 21 bases between them. CDR3 nucleotides: TGTGCCAGCAGCCTTACTCTCGTCTGGCAGGGCGAAGCTTTCTTT. The encoded protein is CASSLTLVWQGEAFF.

This clone was observed a handful of times. This CDR3 reads CASSRRTGDLWGYTF. The CDR3 DNA follows: TGTGCCAGCAGTCGCCGGACAGGGGACCTCTGGGGCTACACCTTC. This chain uses TRBV6-5 with TRBJ1-2; TRBD1 agrees at 9 bases. The CDR3 is made up of 15 amino acids. With 5 bases clipped from V and 8 bases from J, the junction kept 12 bases outside the gene matches. CDR1 is MNHEY and CDR2 is SVGAGI in the germline V gene.

The chain carries TRBV14 and TRBJ1-1, with a weak D call TRBD1 (6 bases). Germline CDR1 SGHDN, CDR2 FVKESK. The CDR3 has 14 residues. Trimming removed 6 bases at V and 5 bases at J, with 16 bases between. The CDR3 region is CASRLQGSGTEAFF. For the CDR3, the DNA is TGTGCCAGCAGACTTCAGGGGAGTGGTACTGAAGCTTTCTTT.

V usage is TRBV4-1 and J usage is TRBJ1-5; perhaps TRBD1 as D (5 bases). Deletions cut 1 base from V and 3 bases from J, with 7 bases between. The length of the CDR3 is 14 residues. Germline CDR1 is MGHRA and CDR2 is YSYEKL. The DNA for the CDR3 is TGCGCCAGCAGCCAAGGCAGGGACAATCAGCCCCAGCATTTT. Protein: CASSQGRDNQPQHF.

This chain links TRBV4-2 with TRBJ2-5; TRBD2 is a possible D gene (5 bases). The germline V and J ends were trimmed by 8 bases and 5 bases, with 15 bases remaining between them. The CDR3 contains 13 residues. CDR1 and CDR2 (germline): LGHNA, YNFKEQ. The CDR3 region has the DNA TGTGCCAGCGCCGGGGTAGGTGTGGAGACCCAGTACTTC. Its protein product is CASAGVGVETQYF.

This chain uses TRBV5-1 with TRBJ2-1; D is possibly TRBD2 (5 bases). Germline loops: CDR1 SGHRS, CDR2 YFSETQ. The CDR3 is 14 residues long. V lost 0 bases, J lost 6 bases, and 10 bases lay in between. This chain's CDR3 is CASSLGGTSNEQFF. In DNA, the CDR3 is TGCGCCAGCAGCTTGGGGGGAACTAGCAATGAGCAGTTCTTC.

The V and J genes are TRBV6-1 and TRBJ1-1; TRBD1 is a possible D gene (6 bases). This CDR3 contains 13 residues. Trimming left V 3 bases short and J 1 base short, with 6 bases between. Per the germline V gene, CDR1 is MNHNS and CDR2 is SASEGT. In DNA form, the CDR3 reads TGTGCCAGCAGTGAGACAGGGAACACTGAAGCTTTCTTT. Translation: CASSETGNTEAFF.

This clone was observed a handful of times. V gene TRBV6-1 combines with J gene TRBJ1-4; TRBD1 aligns across 9 bases. V trimming: 2 bases; J trimming: 5 bases; junction bases outside the gene matches: 9. The CDR3 contains 17 residues. Germline V gene sequence: CDR1 MNHNS, CDR2 SASEGT. The CDR3 protein is CASSETGGQGGNEKLFF. Written as DNA, the CDR3 is TGTGCCAGCAGTGAAACTGGGGGACAGGGAGGCAATGAAAAACTGTTTTTT.

V usage is TRBV6-5 and J usage is TRBJ2-7; 9 nucleotides agree with TRBD2. CDR1 MNHEY and CDR2 SVGAGI come from the germline V gene. The CDR3 loop spans 15 amino acids. V shed 5 bases and J 4 bases; nucleotides not matched to a gene: 9. The CDR3 sequence is CASSPRQTSGYEQYV. The CDR3 coding sequence is TGTGCCAGCAGTCCACGTCAGACTAGCGGATACGAGCAGTACGTC.

The chain couples TRBV6-6 to TRBJ2-2; possibly TRBD1 for D (6 bases). Trimming shortened V by 6 bases and J by 5 bases, and 13 bases separated the two germline ends. The CDR3 has 14 residues. In germline, CDR1 is MNHNY, CDR2 SVGAGI (reference sequence). The CDR3 region has the DNA TGTGCCAGCAGGGCAGGGGTGAGGACCGGGGAGCTGTTTTTT. As protein: CASRAGVRTGELFF.